This entry concerns a single T cell receptor beta chain. Its antigen is undetermined. This sample was included in a study of cytomegalovirus exposure and HLA in healthy donors. Study overall: Tens of millions of unique TCRs from HLA-typed donors were held in an early release of data.

PCR was performed using 60 Vbeta and 13 Jbeta primers. The table came from immunoSEQ multiplex PCR; TCRdb's copy has only in-frame clones and leaves some out. Of approximately 160,000 clones listed, roughly two thirds were seen once; the top ten hold less than 5%. Notes on the study in general: Fewer N-insertions than the approximately 700-donor mean were reportedly shown by an Asian-associated ancestry cluster in a later analysis. TCR beta chains numbering under 200 were designated cytomegalovirus-associated.

After removal of 3 bases from V and 3 bases from J, the junction contained 5 bases not matched to a gene. Germline V gene sequence: CDR1 SGHRS, CDR2 YFSETQ. The CDR3 extends over 16 amino acids. The clonotype comes from a woman aged 18-29 years in good health and CMV-seropositive. The chain joins TRBV5-1 to TRBJ2-3; 12 bases line up with TRBD2. Sequencing was performed on PBMCs. The CDR3 DNA is TGCGCCAGCAGCTCAGGGACTAGCGGGCAGACAGATACGCAGTATTTT. It is translated as CASSSGTSGQTDTQYF.